The 12 T cell receptor beta chains below all came from one sample that was sequenced in a study of glioma-infiltrating T cells. The iRepertoire nested amplicon-rescue multiplex PCR amplified TCR alpha and beta CDR3s from RNA. TCRdb ran MiXCR on the multiplex PCR reads and lists one entry per CDR3 protein. The sample has roughly 100,000 distinct CDR3 sequences, around 30% seen once. The sequencing sample was made of glioma tissue, nonneoplastic brain tissue, or PBMCs (not recorded which). These receptor sequences come from a human donor with low-grade glioma or glioblastoma, undergoing nonglioma brain surgery, or in good health (not recorded which).

The chain recombines TRBV12-3 or TRBV12-4 with TRBJ1-2; D gene unclear. V was trimmed by 5 bases and J by 8 bases, leaving 12 bases between them. CDR3 length: 12 residues. The CDR3 sequence is CASSQVLEGYTF. The CDR3 DNA sequence: TGTGCCAGCAGTCAGGTTTTAGAAGGCTACACCTTC.

To note about this clonotype: It may be a read error: a sequence one base away is much more abundant. The chain carries TRBV7-9 and TRBJ2-3; D assignment may be TRBD1 or TRBD2 (5 bases each). Trimming left V 2 bases short and J 4 bases short, with 10 bases between. Germline loops: CDR1 SEHNR, CDR2 FQNEAQ (reference sequence). The CDR3 runs 14 residues. In DNA form, the CDR3 reads TGTGCCAGCAGCTTATACCGGGACCCAGATACGCAGTATTTT. Amino acids: CASSLYRDPDTQYF.

The V and J genes are TRBV7-2 and TRBJ2-7, with D perhaps given as TRBD1 or TRBD2 (5 bases each). Germline V gives CDR1 SGHTA, CDR2 FQGNSA. V was cut by 1 base and J by 1 base, with 14 bases left in between. CDR3 length equals 16 residues. Here the CDR3 reads CASSLGGPFGSYEQYF. The CDR3 DNA sequence: TGTGCCAGCAGCTTAGGGGGACCGTTTGGATCCTACGAGCAGTACTTC.

To note about this clonotype: This could be a read error, since a much larger clone is one nucleotide away. The chain carries TRBV12-3 or TRBV12-4 and TRBJ1-2; D is perhaps TRBD1 (5 bases). This CDR3 has 14 residues. In DNA, the CDR3 is TGTGCCAGCACTCTCTCAGCAGGGTACTATTGCTACACCTTC. The encoded protein is CASTLSAGYYCYTF.

This clonotype was seen a handful of times. The J gene is TRBJ2-3, the V gene TRBV12-3 or TRBV12-4; 13 bases map to TRBD2. The CDR3 is 15 residues long. Trimming removed 7 bases from V and 4 bases from J; junction bases left unmatched: 5. CDR3 sequence reads: CASILAGGPADTQYF. Written as DNA, the CDR3 is TGTGCCAGCATACTAGCGGGGGGGCCCGCAGATACGCAGTATTTT.

This clonotype has just a few counts. A much larger clone sits a single nucleotide away, making a read error possible. The V and J genes are TRBV27 and TRBJ2-1; D uncertain. The CDR3 contains 13 residues. The germline V gene has CDR1 MNHEY and CDR2 SMNVEV (reference sequence). The ends were cut back, 6 bases at V and 8 bases at J, with 14 bases in the middle. The CDR3 spells CASRSLGNHEQFF. The CDR3 DNA reads as TGTGCCAGCAGATCTTTAGGGAACCATGAGCAGTTCTTC.

The rearrangement joins TRBV2 to TRBJ2-5, with D possibly TRBD2 on 6 matching bases. The CDR3 length is 13 residues. V was cut by 10 bases and J by 1 base, with 13 bases left in between. Germline CDR1 is SNHLY and CDR2 is FYNNEI. In DNA, the CDR3 is TGTGCCACGGCTGGCGGGGCCCAAGAGACCCAGTACTTC. Its protein is CATAGGAQETQYF.

In this sample, this clonotype turned up many times. CDR3 residues: CASSSGGRDRVTETQYF. The DNA of the CDR3 is TGTGCCAGCAGCTCAGGGGGGCGGGACAGAGTCACCGAGACGCAGTATTTT. The chain has TRBV7-9 and TRBJ2-3; possible D gene TRBD1, 7 bases. Germline V gene lookup returns CDR1 SEHNR and CDR2 FQNEAQ (reference sequence). V shed 4 bases and J shed 9 bases, with 26 bases lying between them. This CDR3 spans 17 amino acids.

V and J are TRBV7-9 and TRBJ1-2; no reliable D call. Trimming left V 1 base short and J 5 bases short, with 11 bases between. CDR1 and CDR2 (germline): SEHNR, FQNEAQ (reference sequence). This CDR3 spans 14 amino acids. This chain's CDR3 is CASSLGDGLYGYTF. The CDR3 DNA reads as TGTGCCAGCAGCTTAGGAGACGGACTTTATGGCTACACCTTC.

This clonotype was detected ten times or more. This CDR3 is CASSYSQGNTEAFF. The DNA for the CDR3 is TGTGCCAGCAGTTACTCCCAGGGAAACACTGAAGCTTTCTTT. The chain recombines TRBV6-2 or TRBV6-3 with TRBJ1-1; a weak D match, TRBD1 (5 bases). The germline V gene encodes CDR1 MNHEY and CDR2 SVGEGT. The V gene lost 0 bases and the J gene lost 2 bases, with 7 bases spanning the gap. The CDR3 covers 14 residues.

Note on this clonotype: A much larger clone lies one base from this, so it may be a read error. The chain is built from TRBV7-2 and TRBJ1-4, with a possible D match to TRBD1 (6 bases). The length of the CDR3 is 14 residues. The germline gives CDR1 SGHTA, CDR2 FQGNSA. The CDR3 is CAGSLTGWDEKLFF. The CDR3, as DNA: TGTGCCGGCAGCTTAACAGGGTGGGATGAAAAACTGTTTTTT.

This clonotype was observed at least ten times. The genes are TRBV6-1 and TRBJ2-5; no reliable D call. Germline CDR1 reads MNHNS; CDR2 reads SASEGT. The CDR3 length is 19 residues. V lost 5 bases and J lost 2, with 27 bases in between. Here the CDR3 reads CASSFLTGTNSLEQETQYF. In DNA form, the CDR3 reads TGTGCCAGCAGTTTCCTGACTGGCACCAATAGTCTGGAACAAGAGACCCAGTACTTC.